This T cell receptor (beta chain) appears in the sequencing data of a study of blood T cells in healthy people across ages. Points from the study as a whole: Because sorting was not performed, PBMCs prevented conclusive naive versus antigen-experienced comparison. Donors of long life had a larger count of naive CD4+ cells and greater diversity than aged donors.

CDR1 and CDR2 from the germline V gene are MNHEY and SMNVEV (reference sequence). V lost 7 bases and J lost 5; bases outside the gene matches: 13. CDR3 length equals 16 residues. Combining a sample-barcoded 5' primer with a J-beta primer mix, a second PCR ran for about 6 to 11 cycles. A single record per CDR3 protein comes from TCRdb applying MiXCR to the 5' RACE reads. The sample includes about 540,000 distinct CDR3 sequences, around 24% seen only once; the top ten take roughly 10%. In its sample, this clonotype was seen a few times. Its antigen is not known. The data were also submitted as part of a second study, on T cells of mothers and their children.

Material: blood. The chain has TRBV27 and TRBJ2-2; 7 bases agree with TRBD2. The receptor comes from a boy between 10 and 17 years old in good health. For the CDR3, the DNA is TGTGCCAGCACCTTACATAGGGCGGGAGAAACCGGGGAGCTGTTTTTT. Translating it yields CASTLHRAGETGELFF.